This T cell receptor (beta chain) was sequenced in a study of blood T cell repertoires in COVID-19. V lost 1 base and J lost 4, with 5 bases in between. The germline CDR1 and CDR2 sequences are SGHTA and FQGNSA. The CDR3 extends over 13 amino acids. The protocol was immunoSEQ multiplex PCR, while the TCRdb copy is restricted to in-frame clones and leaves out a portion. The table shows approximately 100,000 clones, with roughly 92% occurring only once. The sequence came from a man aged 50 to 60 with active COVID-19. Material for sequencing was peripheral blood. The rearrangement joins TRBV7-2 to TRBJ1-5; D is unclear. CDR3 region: CASSLGANQPQHF. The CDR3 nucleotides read TGTGCCAGCAGCTTAGGAGCAAATCAGCCCCAGCATTTT.